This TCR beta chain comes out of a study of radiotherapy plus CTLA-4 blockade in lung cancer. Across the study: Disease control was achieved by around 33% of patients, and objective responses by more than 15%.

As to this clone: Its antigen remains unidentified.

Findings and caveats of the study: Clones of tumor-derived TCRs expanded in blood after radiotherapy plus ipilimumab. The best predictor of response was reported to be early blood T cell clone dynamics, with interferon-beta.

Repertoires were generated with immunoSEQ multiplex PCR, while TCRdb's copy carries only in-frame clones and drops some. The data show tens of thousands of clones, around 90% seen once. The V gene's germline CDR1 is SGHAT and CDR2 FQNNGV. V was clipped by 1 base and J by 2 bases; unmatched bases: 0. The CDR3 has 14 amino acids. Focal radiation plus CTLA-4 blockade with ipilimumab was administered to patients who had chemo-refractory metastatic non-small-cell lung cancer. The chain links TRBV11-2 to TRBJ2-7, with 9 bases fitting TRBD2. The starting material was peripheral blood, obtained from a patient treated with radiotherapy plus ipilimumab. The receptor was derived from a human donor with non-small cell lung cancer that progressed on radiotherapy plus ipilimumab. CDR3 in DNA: TGTGCCAGCAGCTTAGGCGGGGGGGCCTACGAGCAGTACTTC. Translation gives CASSLGGGAYEQYF.